Listed below are T cell receptor beta chains from one sample, sequenced in a study of T cell responses to AZD1222 COVID-19 vaccine. Method: immunoSEQ multiplex PCR; TCRdb's copy keeps in-frame clones and lacks some. The sample contains some 91,000 clones, 89% of which appear only once. The sample was peripheral blood, taken on day 0 of AZD1222 vaccination. These receptors all stem from an adult in good health. Each CDR3 is given with its conserved first and last residue. The D gene is left open where the match is weak. The size entry is marked missing in some rows and otherwise reads once, few, many or a size class.

clone_size | d_call | j_call | v_call | cdr3_nt | cdr3_aa
. | . | TRBJ2-7 | TRBV2 | TGTGCCAGCAGCCCAGACCTCTACGAGCAGTACTTC | CASSPDLYEQYF
. | . | TRBJ1-1 | TRBV7-9 | TGTGCCAGCGGCAAAATTGGGCAGAAGGGAACTTTCTTT | CASGKIGQKGTFF
few | . | TRBJ1-2 | TRBV19 | TGTGCCAGTAGTATCTCGATTGGGGAGAACTATGGCTACACCTTC | CASSISIGENYGYTF
. | TRBD1 | TRBJ1-4 | TRBV12-3/TRBV12-4 | TGTGCCATCAGGACAGGGAGAAGCGAAAAACTGTTTTTT | CAIRTGRSEKLFF
. | . | TRBJ1-5 | TRBV5-1 | TGCGCCAGCAGCTTGATGTCACCTAGTGAGGAGCCCCAGCATTTT | CASSLMSPSEEPQHF
. | . | TRBJ1-5 | TRBV10-2 | TGCGCCAGCACCGGGTGGTACAATCAGCCCCAGCATTTT | CASTGWYNQPQHF
. | . | TRBJ2-7 | TRBV6-2/TRBV6-3 | TGTGCCAGCAGTAGAAGACAGTACGAGCAGTACTTC | CASSRRQYEQYF
. | . | TRBJ2-3 | TRBV10-3 | TGTGCCATCAGTGCAGAGTGGGGGCAAGATACGCAGTATTTT | CAISAEWGQDTQYF
. | . | TRBJ2-7 | TRBV5-5 | TGTGCCAGCAGCACTCAACCACACGTCGGTTTGGAGCAGTACTTC | CASSTQPHVGLEQYF
. | TRBD2 | TRBJ2-5 | TRBV6-1 | TGTGCCAGCAGCGAAACTAGCGGGGGGGCTAAAGAGACCCAGTACTTC | CASSETSGGAKETQYF
. | TRBD1 | TRBJ1-1 | TRBV2 | TGTGCCAGCAGGGACAGGGTGGCAGAAGCTTTCTTT | CASRDRVAEAFF
. | TRBD1 | TRBJ2-7 | TRBV11-3 | TGTGCCAGCAGCTCCGGGACAGGGGCCTACGAGCAGTACTTC | CASSSGTGAYEQYF
. | TRBD2 | TRBJ2-2 | TRBV9 | TGTGCCAGCAGCGTAGCAGCGGGAGGTACCGGGGAGCTGTTTTTT | CASSVAAGGTGELFF
. | . | TRBJ1-2 | TRBV12-3/TRBV12-4 | TGTGCCAGCAGTTTAAGTATTAACTATGGCTACACCTTC | CASSLSINYGYTF
. | . | TRBJ1-1 | TRBV9 | TGTGCCAGCAGTGTCGGACAGTTGAACACTGAAGCTTTCTTT | CASSVGQLNTEAFF
. | TRBD1 | TRBJ1-5 | TRBV18 | TGTGCCAGCTCACCAGGGACAGTGAATAGCAATCAGCCCCAGCATTTT | CASSPGTVNSNQPQHF
. | . | TRBJ2-5 | TRBV19 | TGTGCCACCGCGGCTGGCCTAGCGGAGACCCAGTACTTC | CATAAGLAETQYF
. | TRBD1 | TRBJ2-7 | TRBV7-9 | TGTGCCAGCAGTTTCCAGGGGGCGGGCGAGCAGTACTTC | CASSFQGAGEQYF
. | . | TRBJ1-1 | TRBV10-3 | TGTGCCATCAGTGAGCAGGGGACCCACACTGAAGCTTTCTTT | CAISEQGTHTEAFF
. | . | TRBJ1-2 | TRBV7-2 | TGTGCCAGCAGCGCGTCAGCCGACAGGCGGATCTACACCTTC | CASSASADRRIYTF
. | . | TRBJ2-1 | TRBV6-2/TRBV6-3 | TGTGCCAGCAGTTACTCCCGCTACAATGAGCAGTTCTTC | CASSYSRYNEQFF
. | . | TRBJ1-3 | TRBV9 | TGTGCCAGCAGCGTAGATCAGGGACCGGCCTCTGGAAACACCATATATTTT | CASSVDQGPASGNTIYF
. | TRBD2 | TRBJ2-7 | TRBV6-5 | TGTGCCAGCAGTTACCTAGCGGGAGGCTCCTACGAGCAGTACTTC | CASSYLAGGSYEQYF
. | . | TRBJ1-4 | TRBV4-3 | TGCGCCAGCAGCCGATCTAGGGAGGAAAAACTGTTTTTT | CASSRSREEKLFF
. | . | TRBJ1-6 | TRBV4-3 | TGCGCCAGCAGCCACCATCCCGGGGCAGGGCCGAATTCACCCCTCCACTTT | CASSHHPGAGPNSPLHF
. | TRBD1 | TRBJ1-5 | TRBV7-2 | TGTGCCAGCAGCTTAGCTCCAGGGGGGAGTCAGCCCCAGCATTTT | CASSLAPGGSQPQHF
. | . | TRBJ2-7 | TRBV7-9 | TGTGCCAGCAGCTTAGACAGGGATATCTTGGGACTCTCCTACGAGCAGTACTTC | CASSLDRDILGLSYEQYF
. | TRBD2 | TRBJ2-1 | TRBV6-5 | TGTGCCAGCAGTTACTCTGGGACTAGCGTCCATGAGCAGTTCTTC | CASSYSGTSVHEQFF
once | TRBD1 | TRBJ2-7 | TRBV2 | TGTGCCAGCCGGGACAGAACCTACGAGCAGTACTTC | CASRDRTYEQYF
once | TRBD2 | TRBJ2-5 | TRBV29-1 | TGCAGCGTCACTAGCCGACTAGCGGGGGGGACAGAGACCCAGTACTTC | CSVTSRLAGGTETQYF
. | . | TRBJ2-7 | TRBV6-6 | TGTGCCAGCAGTCACCCCCAGGGGGGCGACGAGCAGTACTTC | CASSHPQGGDEQYF
. | TRBD1 | TRBJ1-2 | TRBV14 | TGTGCCAGCAGCTTCAGGGGGCAGGGTTACACCTTC | CASSFRGQGYTF
. | . | TRBJ2-3 | TRBV23-1 | TGCGCCAGCAATTTTGGGGTCGGGGCCAGGGACGCAGATACGCAGTATTTT | CASNFGVGARDADTQYF
. | . | TRBJ2-1 | TRBV27 | TGTGCCAGCAGTTCACAGGGTACCTACAATGAGCAGTTCTTC | CASSSQGTYNEQFF
few | . | TRBJ2-2 | TRBV19 | TGTGCCAGTTCCTCCCTGAGTCCCGGGGAGCTGTTTTTT | CASSSLSPGELFF
. | . | TRBJ1-4 | TRBV11-2 | TGTGCCAGCAGCTTAAGGGTTCAGGGGTTTGAAAAACTGTTTTTT | CASSLRVQGFEKLFF
. | . | TRBJ2-7 | TRBV3-1/TRBV3-2 | TGTGCCAGCAGTCCGAGGAAGGGGGAGGGCCCGGGGGAGCAGTACTTC | CASSPRKGEGPGEQYF
. | TRBD1 | TRBJ1-1 | TRBV24-1 | TGTGCCACCAGTGGTTCTGCAGGGGGCCGGTCTGAAGCTTTCTTT | CATSGSAGGRSEAFF
few | . | TRBJ1-1 | TRBV11-3 | TGTGCCAGCAGCTCCAACGGCTGGGGAACTGAAGCTTTCTTT | CASSSNGWGTEAFF
. | . | TRBJ1-3 | TRBV6-5 | TGTGCCAGCATTGGCCGAGGGGGAAACACCATATATTTT | CASIGRGGNTIYF
. | . | TRBJ2-2 | TRBV3-1/TRBV3-2 | TGTGCCAGCAGCCAAGGTGGGACGGGGACCGGGGAGCTGTTTTTT | CASSQGGTGTGELFF
. | . | TRBJ2-7 | TRBV5-5 | TGTGCCAGCAGCTTGGGTACGGTTCCCGAGCAGTACTTC | CASSLGTVPEQYF
. | . | TRBJ2-4 | TRBV9 | TGTGCCAGCAGCGTAACCCCGGCCTCCAACATTCAGTACTTC | CASSVTPASNIQYF
. | . | TRBJ1-5 | TRBV7-6 | TGTGCCAGTTCGCATGGGGTTAATCAGCCCCAGCATTTT | CASSHGVNQPQHF
. | . | TRBJ2-3 | TRBV4-3 | TGCGCCAGCAGCCTCCGAACCACAGATACGCAGTATTTT | CASSLRTTDTQYF
. | TRBD2 | TRBJ2-1 | TRBV4-1 | TGCGCCAGCAGCCAAGAGACTAGCGGGGACAATGAGCAGTTCTTC | CASSQETSGDNEQFF
. | . | TRBJ2-6 | TRBV19 | TGTGCCAGTAACAGGTTAGTGGGTGAGAGCTCTGGGGCCAACGTCCTGACTTTC | CASNRLVGESSGANVLTF